The T cell receptor beta chain described here comes from a study of blood T cells in healthy people across ages (dated by TCRdb to between 2015 and 2016). For the study in its entirety: In model experiments, template switching captured roughly one uniquely barcoded TCR beta cDNA molecule for every two T cells. The donors were divided into four age groups: young (average approximately 17 years), middle-aged (approximately 42), aged (approximately 62) and long-lived (82). To track age-related changes in TCR beta repertoire diversity, the study relied on deep sequencing normalized with unique cDNA molecular identifiers. To avoid experimental bias, donors of different ages were randomly spread across the sequencing lanes. The study analyzed two additional independent replicas of 1 million unique cDNA reads from the same blood draw for two donors, one aged 18 to 29 and one aged 80 or older. On the study overall, not on this receptor specifically: Since profiling was done on bulk unsorted PBMCs, naive and antigen-experienced compartments could not be conclusively compared. Because the CMV infection status of the donors was unknown, age-related changes in expanded clonotypes may potentially have been confounded. A strong correlation was found between observed TCR beta diversity and the percentage of naive T cells measured by flow cytometry. Estimates of total diversity based on one million sequenced T cells were regarded as lower bounds and as underestimates. Observed TCR beta diversity per million T cells fell roughly linearly with age, and a significant reduction was already apparent by age roughly 41. Compared with the aged group, more naive CD4+ T cells, fewer expanded clones and increased TCR diversity were shown by the long-lived group, suggesting age selection.

Reading from cysteine to phenylalanine, the CDR3 counts 16 amino acids. Only the CDR3 part of the read is kept: 48 bases, read in frame from the first base. V has 3 bases trimmed and J has 3 bases trimmed; junction bases matching no gene number 4. The germline V gene specifies MRHNA as CDR1 and SNTAGT as CDR2. The receptor library was made with 5' RACE. Sequencing was carried out with an Illumina HiSeq 2500. A second PCR of roughly 7 to 11 cycles was run with a J-beta primer mix and a sample-barcoded 5' primer. Each TCR beta cDNA molecule received a unique molecular identifier from a template-switch 5' adaptor carrying 12 random nucleotides. At least 2.5 million CDR3-containing paired-end reads were obtained from each sample. The Mint cDNA synthesis kit, primed by a TRBC-specific oligonucleotide, was used to synthesize first-strand cDNA from all RNA. Following uracil-DNA glycosylase treatment, all cDNA underwent a first 18-cycle PCR with the universal primers M1SS and BC2_uni_R. The study's processing was this. Normalization of each sample was performed by random selection of 1 million high-quality reads, each carrying a distinct molecular identifier. Reads with shared molecular identifiers were discarded instead of being binned into consensus sequences. MiTCR, with a Q25 quality threshold and the strictest error-elimination algorithm, was used for CDR3 identification, clonotype clustering and error correction. A nonparametric unseen species model using Euler transformation provided a lower-bound estimate of total TCR beta diversity. TCRdb reran the public reads through fastp at Q25 and MiXCR, keeping productive beta chains. Here each entry gathers all rows of one CDR3 protein and keeps the most common genes and DNA. What appears here as the V and J calls and clone size reflects TCRdb's work, not the paper's. The sample records 600,000 or so distinct CDR3 sequences, 21% of which are singletons. Around 3.4% of the sample rests with the top ten.

The donors were about 40 Caucasian individuals from Russia, aged roughly 6 to 90 years, who were systemically healthy. Each donor gave around 9 milliliters of peripheral blood, collected into EDTA-treated Vacutainer tubes. Ficoll-Paque density-gradient centrifugation was used to isolate PBMCs, with at least 7 million per sample. Trizol reagent was used to extract total RNA from PBMCs, with at least 6 micrograms per sample. For every donor, an aliquot of PBMCs went through flow cytometry to measure the percentages of naive CD45RAhigh/CD27high T cells. On this clonotype: Its antigen is still unknown. There are no base qualities to consult, and no much larger clone falls within one base.

The chain joins TRBV6-4 to TRBJ2-1; a stretch of 11 junction bases matches TRBD2. Sequences were obtained from blood. This TCR was sampled from a man aged 65 to 79 in good health. The DNA sequence is as follows: TGTGCCAGCAGTGAGCTAGCGGGAGGAAGCTACAATGAGCAGTTCTTC. The encoded protein is CASSELAGGSYNEQFF.